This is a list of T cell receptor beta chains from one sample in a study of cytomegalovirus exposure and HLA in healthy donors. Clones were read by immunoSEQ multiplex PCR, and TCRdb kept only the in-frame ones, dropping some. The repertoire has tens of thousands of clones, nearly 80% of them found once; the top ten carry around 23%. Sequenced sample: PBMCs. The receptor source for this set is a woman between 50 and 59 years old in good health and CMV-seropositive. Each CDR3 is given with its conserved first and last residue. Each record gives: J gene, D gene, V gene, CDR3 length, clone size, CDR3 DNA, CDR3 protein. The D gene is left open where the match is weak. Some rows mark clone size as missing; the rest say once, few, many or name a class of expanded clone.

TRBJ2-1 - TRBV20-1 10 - TGCAGTGCCAGACGGGGTGAGCAGTTCTTC CSARRGEQFF
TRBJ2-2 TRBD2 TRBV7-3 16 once TGTGCCAGCAGCTTAGGGGGAGGGGCGAACACCGGGGAGCTGTTTTTT CASSLGGGANTGELFF
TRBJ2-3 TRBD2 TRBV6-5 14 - TGTGCCACCCGGCGGGAGGGCCTAACAGATACGCAGTATTTT CATRREGLTDTQYF
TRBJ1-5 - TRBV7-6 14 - TGTGCCAGCAGCTCCAGTTCAGACAATCAGCCCCAGCATTTT CASSSSSDNQPQHF
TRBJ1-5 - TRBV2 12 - TGTGCCAGCAACCAGGTGGCTCAGCCCCAGCATTTT CASNQVAQPQHF
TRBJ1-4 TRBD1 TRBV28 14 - TGTGCCAGCATTTCAGGACAGGGGAATGAAAAACTGTTTTTT CASISGQGNEKLFF
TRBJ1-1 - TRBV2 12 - TGTGCCAGCCTCCCTCGGGGGACTGAAGCTTTCTTT CASLPRGTEAFF
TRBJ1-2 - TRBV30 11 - TGTGCCTGGGGTACAGGACGCCCCGCAACCTTC CAWGTGRPATF
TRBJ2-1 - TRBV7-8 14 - TGTGCCAGCAGCCTAAGCTCCAAATACAATGAGCAGTTCTTC CASSLSSKYNEQFF
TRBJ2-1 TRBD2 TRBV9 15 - TGTGCCAGCTCCCGCGGCGGGAGCTCCTACAATGAGCAGTTCTTC CASSRGGSSYNEQFF
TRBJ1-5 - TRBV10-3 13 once TGTGCCATCAGGGAATCAGGGGATCAGCCCCAGCATTTT CAIRESGDQPQHF